This T cell receptor beta chain was profiled in a study of cytomegalovirus exposure and HLA in healthy donors. Germline V gene data show CDR1 as SGHRS and CDR2 as YFSETQ. This CDR3 has 14 amino acids. The J segment lost 10 bases and the V segment lost 0 bases, leaving 4 bases of the junction unmatched. This clone was seen only once. PCR amplification relied on 60 Vbeta primers (plus 13 Jbeta primers). Clones were sequenced by immunoSEQ multiplex PCR, and TCRdb holds only the in-frame ones, with some missing. The sample lists 100,000 to 150,000 clones; approximately 86% were seen once. The V gene is TRBV5-1, the J gene TRBJ1-6; 7 nucleotides match TRBD1. The TCR sequence derives from a boy between 5 and 17 years old in good health and CMV-seronegative. The material sequenced was PBMCs. The chain's CDR3 is CASSLGQGVSPLHF. The CDR3 nucleotides are TGCGCCAGCAGCTTGGGACAGGGAGTATCACCCCTCCACTTT.